This T cell receptor (beta chain) came from a study of cytomegalovirus exposure and HLA in healthy donors. A multiplex PCR was run with 60 Vbeta primers and 13 Jbeta primers. The authors' processing: In a later analysis, some 11 million of about 80 million unique beta chains occurred in at least two donors. Profiled with immunoSEQ multiplex PCR; TCRdb holds only in-frame clones, not every one. V and J calls and clone size come straight from that table; D and trimming were deduced from the DNA. The data show around 170,000 clones, with roughly 84% seen just once and approximately 1.5% held by the top ten. Each donor was healthy, and each was a bone marrow donor. There are 14 residues in the CDR3. Germline CDR1 and CDR2: ENHRY and SYGVKD. Between the trimmed V and J ends, which lost 6 bases and 2 bases, there was a span of 13 bases. To note about this clone: Its antigen is currently unknown.

Study results and caveats: Highly shared variants forming one cluster were likely a sequencing artifact. Reportedly, diagnosis of cytomegalovirus status by the classifier showed high specificity and sensitivity.

The V gene is TRBV10-3, the J gene TRBJ1-1, with a possible D match to TRBD1 (6 bases). The sequencing sample was made of PBMCs. This sequence was found in a woman between 18 and 29 years old in good health and CMV-seronegative. DNA of the CDR3: TGTGCCATCAGAAGGGCAGGGGCTAACACTGAAGCTTTCTTT. Its protein product is CAIRRAGANTEAFF.